This TCR beta chain was sequenced in a study of breast tumors, draining lymph nodes, adjacent tissues (dated by TCRdb to the mid-2010s). At the level of the whole study: In breast cancer patients, the study compared the TCR beta repertoires of tumor, adjacent nontumor tissue and axillary lymph nodes. The study was designed to assess the relationships and possible T-cell exchange between tumor, surrounding tissue and draining lymph node repertoires in human breast cancer.

This clonotype was observed a few times. Its antigen target is currently unknown. No clone much larger than this one lies a single base away; base qualities are absent. CDR1 DFQATT and CDR2 SNEGSKA were looked up in the germline V gene (reference sequence). V ends up 6 bases short and J 8 bases short, with an unmatched junction base count of 12. The CDR3, cysteine through phenylalanine, is 15 amino acids long. Only the CDR3 portion is preserved as DNA: 45 bases, with reading frame beginning at the first base. Findings and caveats that apply to the study as a whole: T-cell repertoire diversity in tumors was found to be lower than in lymph nodes but higher than in nontumor tissue, and preferential V and J gene usage was observed. Tumor and nontumor tissue repertoires were significantly more similar in luminal-like than in basal-like breast cancer. A scenario in which most tumor T cells derive from the lymph node and then expand within tumor tissue was judged to be consistent with the data. The study presented the conclusion that tumor T cells originate in lymph nodes as consistent with a hypothesis, not as something directly demonstrated.

TCRdb shows the sequencer as Illumina HiSeq 2000. TCR beta chain libraries were generated by multiplex PCR amplification. The amplified TCR beta chain products were analyzed by high-throughput sequencing. Through fastp at Q25 and MiXCR, TCRdb rebuilt clones from the public reads, retaining in-frame beta chains. Duplicate CDR3 protein sequences are folded into a single record with the most common DNA and genes. Counted in this sample were tens of thousands of distinct CDR3 sequences; more than 20% of them appeared once. In total, the top ten clones hold approximately 8% of the sample. This clonotype originated in a female donor with breast cancer. Some clones in this sample may be carry-over from other donors' samples. Specimen: breast tumor tissue. The rearrangement joined TRBV20-1 to TRBJ2-1; a stretch of 11 junction bases matches TRBD2. The DNA reads as follows: TGCAGTGCCACCCCAGATATAGCGGGAGGGGATGAGCAGTTCTTC. This is translated as CSATPDIAGGDEQFF.